The source of this T cell receptor beta chain is a study of blood T cells in healthy people across ages. It was with a sample-barcoded 5' primer and a J-beta primer mix that a second PCR of roughly 7 to 12 cycles was run. There were at least 3 million CDR3-containing paired-end reads obtained from each sample. From the 5' RACE reads, TCRdb called clonotypes with MiXCR, one entry per CDR3 protein. The sample has roughly 860,000 distinct CDR3 sequences, approximately 59% seen once. In the case of this clonotype: Its target is not known.

The CDR3 totals 15 residues. The V end was cut by 4 bases, the J end by 0 bases, with 10 bases between. Germline V CDR1 and CDR2: MNHEY, SMNVEV (reference sequence). Points from the study as a whole: Donors of long life had a larger count of naive CD4+ cells and greater diversity than aged donors. What prevented conclusive comparison of naive and antigen-experienced cells was that PBMCs were unsorted.

This rearrangement joins TRBV27 to TRBJ1-5; TRBD1 might be the D (5 bases). The sequence derives from a man aged 25 to 40 in good health. Sequenced: blood. DNA of the CDR3: TGTGCCAGCAGTTCCTCCAGGGTTAGCAATCAGCCCCAGCATTTT. Amino acids: CASSSSRVSNQPQHF.